What follows are 27 T cell receptor beta chains derived from one specimen sequenced in a study of T-cell reconstitution after alpha-beta-depleted transplantation in children. Study-level points and caveats: One year post-transplant, T-cell counts and diversity were largely derived from T cells produced anew.

Their recognized antigens are unknown. The authors prepared the TCRbeta library with unique molecular identifiers. Each CDR3 protein gets one entry after TCRdb re-called the PCR reads with MiXCR. This table has about 300,000 distinct CDR3 sequences, over 7.5% appearing once. Sequencing used peripheral blood, obtained 360 days after TCRalphabeta/CD19-depleted stem cell transplant. The receptors here all came from a female patient aged 2 to 10 who had a stem cell transplant for Fanconi anemia, so the T cells may come from the graft donor.

The chain links TRBV7-8 to TRBJ2-2; TRBD1 agrees at 7 bases. V lost 5 bases to trimming and J lost 2 bases; unmatched junction nucleotides: 11. The CDR3 is made up of 17 amino acids. Germline CDR1 SGHVS, CDR2 FQNEAQ. The CDR3 here is CASSPYPGTVNTGELFF. CDR3 coding DNA: TGTGCCAGCAGCCCCTACCCCGGGACAGTCAACACCGGGGAGCTGTTTTTT.

This clonotype occurred many times. This chain joins TRBV10-3 and TRBJ2-7, with 9 bases fitting TRBD1. Per germline, CDR1 ENHRY and CDR2 SYGVKD. The CDR3 sequence is 16 residues long. V lost 10 bases and J lost 1; bases outside the gene matches: 14. The CDR3 loop reads CATDDNRDRESYEQYF. The CDR3 DNA reads TGTGCCACCGATGATAACCGGGACAGGGAATCCTACGAGCAGTACTTC.

This clonotype has more than one count but fewer than ten. The rearrangement uses TRBV5-1 and TRBJ1-1, with D possibly matching TRBD1 (5 bases). The CDR3 covers 14 residues. Trimming took 0 bases from V and 4 from J, leaving 10 bases between them. Per germline, CDR1 SGHRS and CDR2 YFSETQ. This chain's CDR3 is CASSLAGGFTEAFF. The CDR3 nucleotides are TGCGCCAGCAGCTTGGCGGGGGGGTTCACTGAAGCTTTCTTT.

This chain joins TRBV9 and TRBJ1-1; D call uncertain. The CDR3 has 13 amino acids. V was cut by 4 bases and J by 6 bases, with 13 bases left in between. Germline CDR1 and CDR2: SGDLS and YYNGEE. In nucleotides, the CDR3 is TGTGCCAGCAGCCCCTCCGGGATCCCTGAAGCTTTCTTT. This codes for CASSPSGIPEAFF.

At least ten counts were recorded for this clonotype. The chain's CDR3 is CASSFREATSNTDTQYF. CDR3 DNA: TGTGCCAGCAGTTTCCGGGAGGCCACCTCAAACACAGATACGCAGTATTTT. The V call is TRBV28, the J call TRBJ2-3; 7 bases agree with TRBD2. The length of the CDR3 is 17 residues. Germline V gene lookup returns CDR1 MDHEN and CDR2 SYDVKM. V was pared by 3 bases and J by 2 bases, with 11 bases of the junction left unmatched.

The rearrangement joins TRBV10-3 to TRBJ2-7; no reliable D call. The V gene lost 10 bases and the J gene lost 0 bases, with 13 bases spanning the gap. The CDR3 spans 13 residues. Germline V gives CDR1 ENHRY, CDR2 SYGVKD. CDR3 amino acids: CATVPGSSYEQYF. In nucleotides, the CDR3 is TGTGCCACCGTTCCCGGGTCCTCCTACGAGCAGTACTTC.

This clonotype came up a few times. The rearrangement links TRBV7-2 to TRBJ2-3; D is possibly TRBD2 (5 bases). Germline lookup yields CDR1 SGHTA and CDR2 FQGNSA. This CDR3 spans 14 amino acids. V lost 8 bases, J lost 0 bases, and 12 bases lay in between. CDR3 DNA: TGTGCCAGCGGTTTTCGGGGTAGCACAGATACGCAGTATTTT. Translated, it gives CASGFRGSTDTQYF. The whole variable domain, filled in from reference TRBV7-2 and TRBJ2-3, reads GAGVSQSPSNKVTEKGKDVELRCDPISGHTALYWYRQSLGQGLEFLIYFQGNSAPDKSGLPSDRFSAERTGGSVSTLTIQRTQQEDSAVYLCASGFRGSTDTQYFGPGTRLTVL.

The table lists this clonotype with many counts. This chain connects TRBV3-1 to TRBJ2-7, with 12 bases aligning to TRBD2. Trimming took 1 base from V and 4 from J; bases not matched to a gene: 8. The CDR3 runs to 17 residues. Germline loops: CDR1 LGHDT, CDR2 YNNKEL (reference sequence). The CDR3 sequence: CASSQAGRTSGIYEQYF. The CDR3 DNA follows: TGTGCCAGCAGCCAAGCAGGTCGGACTAGCGGGATTTACGAGCAGTACTTC.

The V call is TRBV20-1, the J call TRBJ2-3; 8 positions agree with TRBD2. The ends lost 3 bases at V and 7 bases at J; junction bases unmatched: 9. Germline values: CDR1 DFQATT, CDR2 SNEGSKA (reference sequence). CDR3 size: 14 residues. This CDR3 reads CSASPAGGAYTQYF. The CDR3 DNA sequence: TGCAGTGCTAGCCCAGCCGGGGGGGCATATACGCAGTATTTT.

This clonotype showed up many times. V and J are TRBV7-2 and TRBJ2-1; 11 nucleotides align to TRBD1. Germline CDR1 is SGHTA and CDR2 is FQGNSA. The CDR3 has 16 amino acids. The V segment lost 1 base and the J segment 5 bases; nucleotides outside the gene matches: 4. CDR3 sequence reads: CASSLVGTGGHNEQFF. The CDR3 DNA reads TGTGCCAGCAGCTTAGTAGGGACAGGGGGTCACAATGAGCAGTTCTTC. Full variable domain (remainder filled in from reference TRBV7-2 and TRBJ2-1): GAGVSQSPSNKVTEKGKDVELRCDPISGHTALYWYRQSLGQGLEFLIYFQGNSAPDKSGLPSDRFSAERTGGSVSTLTIQRTQQEDSAVYLCASSLVGTGGHNEQFFGPGTRLTVL.

In the case of this clonotype: This sequence may be a read error, since a much larger clone differs from it by one base. The chain has TRBV20-1 and TRBJ2-1; D might be TRBD1 (6 bases). This CDR3 is 15 amino acids long. Germline V gene lookup returns CDR1 DFQATT and CDR2 SNEGSKA (reference sequence). In DNA form, the CDR3 reads TGCTGTGCTAGAGACTTAGGGGGACGCTACAATGAGCAGTTCTTC. This translates into CCARDLGGRYNEQFF.

This chain uses TRBV3-1 with TRBJ2-7, with unresolved D. The CDR3 covers 13 residues. Germline CDR1 reads LGHDT; CDR2 reads YNNKEL (reference sequence). Between the trimmed V and J ends, which lost 3 bases and 2 bases, there was a span of 8 bases. The chain's CDR3 is CASSQDPTYEQYF. The CDR3 DNA sequence: TGTGCCAGCAGCCAGGACCCGACCTACGAGCAGTACTTC.

This clonotype came up many times. CDR3 sequence reads: CATSRDRASYEQYF. As DNA, the CDR3 is TGTGCCACCAGCAGAGACAGGGCTTCCTACGAGCAGTACTTC. The rearrangement links TRBV15 to TRBJ2-7; TRBD1 is a possible D gene (5 bases). The CDR3 is 14 amino acids. Germline lookup yields CDR1 LNHNV and CDR2 YYDKDF (reference sequence). Trimming took 0 bases from V and 1 from J, leaving 7 bases between them.

A few counts support this clonotype. This chain links TRBV12-3 or TRBV12-4 with TRBJ2-5; 8 bases align to TRBD1. The CDR3 spans 17 residues. J gave up 1 base and V 5 bases, and 12 bases lay outside the gene matches. The CDR3 region has the DNA TGTGCCAGCAGTCGCACTAGGAGGACAGGGTCCCAAGAGACCCAGTACTTC. Translating it yields CASSRTRRTGSQETQYF.

This clonotype was counted many times. The chain couples TRBV10-3 to TRBJ1-1, with no clear D. The CDR3 spans 12 residues. Germline V gene sequence: CDR1 ENHRY, CDR2 SYGVKD. V lost 8 bases and J 1 base, leaving 8 bases between the germline ends. CDR3 bases: TGTGCCATCCGAACTGGGAACACTGAAGCTTTCTTT. Translation gives CAIRTGNTEAFF.

V gene TRBV20-1 combines with J gene TRBJ2-7; either TRBD1 or TRBD2 may fit D (5 bases each). This CDR3 region has 12 residues. Trimming pared 3 bases from V and 4 bases from J, leaving 10 bases between. Germline V gives CDR1 DFQATT, CDR2 SNEGSKA (reference sequence). CDR3 sequence reads: CSASRDGYEQYV. The DNA for the CDR3 is TGCAGTGCTAGCCGGGACGGTTACGAGCAGTACGTC.

This clonotype was counted ten times or more. The chain links TRBV7-9 to TRBJ1-2, with 7 bases matching TRBD1. CDR1 and CDR2 from the germline V gene are SEHNR and FQNEAQ (reference sequence). CDR3 size: 15 residues. With V trimmed by 7 bases and J by 6 bases, 14 bases remained unmatched. This CDR3 is CASTVGAGGIDGYTF. CDR3 bases: TGTGCCAGCACCGTTGGGGCAGGGGGAATAGATGGCTACACCTTC.

CDR3 nucleotide sequence: TGCGCCAGCAGCTTGGCCCGGGGGGGGGACACAGATACGCAGTATTTT. Translation gives CASSLARGGDTDTQYF. The J gene is TRBJ2-3, the V gene TRBV5-1, with TRBD2 identical over 8 bases. Germline loops: CDR1 SGHRS, CDR2 YFSETQ. The CDR3 spans 16 residues. V lost 0 bases and J lost 2; bases outside the gene matches: 5.

The chain couples TRBV4-3 to TRBJ2-1, with D perhaps matching TRBD2 (6 bases). Germline values: CDR1 LGHNA, CDR2 YSLEER. V dropped 3 bases and J dropped 0 bases, with 18 bases sitting between them. CDR3 length: 18 amino acids. The chain's CDR3 is CASSHLEMGGSSYNEQFF. CDR3 DNA sequence: TGCGCCAGCAGCCACCTCGAGATGGGGGGAAGCTCCTACAATGAGCAGTTCTTC.

Concerning this clonotype itself: This could be a read error, since a much larger clone is one nucleotide away. For the CDR3, the DNA is TGTGCCAGCAGCCAGAGGTTGGGATGCCAAGAGACCCAGTACTTC. Translated, it gives CASSQRLGCQETQYF. The V and J genes are TRBV7-9 and TRBJ2-5; D call uncertain. With 5 bases removed from V and 1 base from J, the gap between germline ends came to 14 bases. Germline values: CDR1 SEHNR, CDR2 FQNEAQ (reference sequence). CDR3 length equals 15 residues.

The sample holds many counts of this clonotype. This chain connects TRBV11-3 to TRBJ2-1; 10 bases are a match to TRBD2. CDR1 SGHNT and CDR2 YENEEA come from the germline V gene. The junction had 10 bases not matched to a gene; V was cut back by 1 base and J by 1 base. The CDR3 length is 19 residues. The CDR3 DNA reads TGTGCCAGCAGCTTAGTGGCGCTAGCGGGAGTTGGGTCCTACAATGAGCAGTTCTTC. Protein: CASSLVALAGVGSYNEQFF.

The CDR3 DNA follows: TGTGCCAGCAGCCCAGGACAGGGGCGAAGCTCCTACAATGAGCAGTTCTTC. Amino acid sequence: CASSPGQGRSSYNEQFF. This sequence joins TRBV7-3 and TRBJ2-1; 9 bases map to TRBD1. With 5 bases clipped from V and 0 bases from J, the junction kept 8 bases outside the gene matches. Germline V gene lookup returns CDR1 SGHTA and CDR2 FQGTGA. The CDR3 length is 17 residues.

This clonotype was detected ten times or more. The V and J genes are TRBV7-3 and TRBJ2-1; D remains unclear. The CDR3 totals 13 residues. Germline V gene data show CDR1 as SGHTA and CDR2 as FQGTGA. V was shortened by 4 bases and J by 4 bases, with 8 bases between the two germline ends. CDR3 sequence (DNA): TGTGCCAGCAGCTACGACCAATACAATGAGCAGTTCTTC. As protein: CASSYDQYNEQFF.

This clonotype was recorded many times. The rearrangement uses TRBV12-3 or TRBV12-4 and TRBJ2-3, with 10 bases that match TRBD2. Losses at the gene ends were 6 bases for V and 0 bases for J; bases not matched to a gene: 12. The length of the CDR3 is 18 residues. The CDR3 sequence: CASSLGLAGEQSTDTQYF. The CDR3 DNA reads TGTGCCAGCAGCTTGGGTCTAGCGGGAGAACAAAGCACAGATACGCAGTATTTT.

This clonotype was picked up many times. The chain recombines TRBV28 with TRBJ1-5, with TRBD1 as a possible D gene (6 bases). Germline V gene sequence: CDR1 MDHEN, CDR2 SYDVKM. The CDR3 is 14 residues long. V was cut by 7 bases and J by 5 bases, with 15 bases left in between. CDR3 bases: TGTGCCAGCATCGCGGGGGGCCCGCATCAGCCCCAGCATTTT. Translating it yields CASIAGGPHQPQHF.

This clonotype was detected ten times or more. The chain has TRBV4-1 and TRBJ2-1; no definite D call. This CDR3 region has 13 residues. Trimming removed 5 bases at V and 4 bases at J, with 9 bases between. Germline values: CDR1 MGHRA, CDR2 YSYEKL. The CDR3 DNA sequence: TGCGCCAGCAGCGGGATGGGGTACAATGAGCAGTTCTTC. Translating it yields CASSGMGYNEQFF.

The J gene is TRBJ1-5, the V gene TRBV7-8; D possibly corresponds to TRBD1 (5 bases). V lost 2 bases, J lost 4 bases, and 9 bases lay in between. Germline V gives CDR1 SGHVS, CDR2 FQNEAQ. The CDR3 is 14 residues long. The CDR3 DNA reads as TGTGCCAGCAGCTTATATGGGGCTAATCAGCCCCAGCATTTT. Translating it yields CASSLYGANQPQHF.